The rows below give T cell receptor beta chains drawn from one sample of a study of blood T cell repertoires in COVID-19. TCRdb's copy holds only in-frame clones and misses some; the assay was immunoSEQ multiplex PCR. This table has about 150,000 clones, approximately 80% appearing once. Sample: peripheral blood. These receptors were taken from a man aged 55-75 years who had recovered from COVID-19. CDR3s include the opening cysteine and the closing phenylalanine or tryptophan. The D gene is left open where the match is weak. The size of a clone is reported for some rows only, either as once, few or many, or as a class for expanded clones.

TGTGCCAGTAGTACTCTAGCGGGGGGCTCCAGTAGCACAGATACGCAGTATTTT,CASSTLAGGSSSTDTQYF,TRBV19,TRBJ2-3,TRBD2,NA
TGCAGCGCAAAGCATAGCAATCAGCCCCAGCATTTT,CSAKHSNQPQHF,TRBV29-1,TRBJ1-5,NA,NA
TGTGCCAGCAGCCGTAGCGGGGGGGACCAAGAGACCCAGTACTTC,CASSRSGGDQETQYF,TRBV7-3,TRBJ2-5,TRBD2,NA
TGTGCCATCAGTGAGTCGGGGAGTTCTAATGAAAAACTGTTTTTT,CAISESGSSNEKLFF,TRBV10-3,TRBJ1-4,NA,NA
TGCAGCGTCCCCCTCACCGGCAGGGGCACAGATACGCAGTATTTT,CSVPLTGRGTDTQYF,TRBV29-1,TRBJ2-3,NA,NA
TGTGCCACCAGCCGGGGGAATCAGTACGAGCAGTACTTC,CATSRGNQYEQYF,TRBV24-1,TRBJ2-7,NA,once
TGTGCCAGTAGTGCCCGGGACAGGGGTGACACTGAAGCTTTCTTT,CASSARDRGDTEAFF,TRBV19,TRBJ1-1,TRBD1,NA
TGTGCCAGCAGGGAGAGCACAGATACGCAGTATTTT,CASRESTDTQYF,TRBV3-1/TRBV3-2,TRBJ2-3,NA,NA
TGTGCCAGCAGCTTAAGAGGACTAGAAGAGACCCAGTACTTC,CASSLRGLEETQYF,TRBV11-1,TRBJ2-5,TRBD2,NA
TGTGCCAGCAGTCCCGCTTGGGGGACAGGGGGCTTAGGGGTGAACACTGAAGCTTTCTTT,CASSPAWGTGGLGVNTEAFF,TRBV6-6,TRBJ1-1,TRBD1,few
TGTGCCAGCAGCGTCGAACAGGGGGTGGGGACCCAGTACTTC,CASSVEQGVGTQYF,TRBV7-2,TRBJ2-5,TRBD1,once
TGCGCCAGCAGCGGATTTCAGGGCGAGCAGTACTTC,CASSGFQGEQYF,TRBV4-1,TRBJ2-7,NA,NA
TGTGCCAGCAGCTTACAGGACAGGTTGGGGGAAAAACTGTTTTTT,CASSLQDRLGEKLFF,TRBV13,TRBJ1-4,TRBD1,NA
TGTGCCAGCAGCTTAGCCGGGCGGGGATTGGCAGATACGCAGTATTTT,CASSLAGRGLADTQYF,TRBV7-8,TRBJ2-3,NA,NA
TGCGCCAGCAGCCAAGTTGACAGCTTGAACACCGGGGAGCTGTTTTTT,CASSQVDSLNTGELFF,TRBV4-1,TRBJ2-2,NA,NA
TGTGCCAGCAGCCGTTCTTACGAGCAGTACTTC,CASSRSYEQYF,TRBV11-2,TRBJ2-7,NA,NA
TGTGCCAGCAGCTTGGTGAGCGGGAGCTCCTACAATGAGCAGTTCTTC,CASSLVSGSSYNEQFF,TRBV5-4,TRBJ2-1,TRBD2,NA
TGTGCCAGCAGTCCGGGACAGATGGGCTACACCTTC,CASSPGQMGYTF,TRBV12-3/TRBV12-4,TRBJ1-2,TRBD1,NA
TGTGCCACCAGTTTAGCAACCCCATCGCGGGGGGCCGAGCAGTACTTC,CATSLATPSRGAEQYF,TRBV15,TRBJ2-7,TRBD2,NA
TGTGCCAGTAGTAGGCCGGGGGGGACCGGGGAGCTGTTTTTT,CASSRPGGTGELFF,TRBV19,TRBJ2-2,TRBD2,once
TGTGCCAGCAGCTTTTTTCGGCTCGGAGGTGGCTACACCTTC,CASSFFRLGGGYTF,TRBV5-6,TRBJ1-2,NA,NA
TGTGCCAGCAGCTTTAGCCCCGGGACAGGGACGAGACAGGCCGGGGAGCTGTTTTTT,CASSFSPGTGTRQAGELFF,TRBV13,TRBJ2-2,TRBD1,once
TGTGCCAGCAGCCCACAGGGTGGGCTGGTTCGCACAGATACGCAGTATTTT,CASSPQGGLVRTDTQYF,TRBV3-1/TRBV3-2,TRBJ2-3,NA,NA
TGTGCCAGCAGCTTAGGGGACTGGGAGAACATTCAGTACTTC,CASSLGDWENIQYF,TRBV5-6,TRBJ2-4,NA,NA
TGTGCCAGCAGACCAACTGGTCGCACTGATGGCTACACCTTC,CASRPTGRTDGYTF,TRBV3-1/TRBV3-2,TRBJ1-2,NA,NA
TGCGCCAGCAGCTCGGGAGGAATGAACACTGAAGCTTTCTTT,CASSSGGMNTEAFF,TRBV5-1,TRBJ1-1,NA,few
TGTGCCAGCAGCCCTGCCGGGACAGGGCTCAATGAGCAGTTCTTC,CASSPAGTGLNEQFF,TRBV21-1,TRBJ2-1,NA,NA
TGTGCCAGCAGCCAAGCACCCCTCGGGTTTGGGAGCGGCTACACCTTC,CASSQAPLGFGSGYTF,TRBV3-1/TRBV3-2,TRBJ1-2,NA,NA
TGTGCCAGCAGCACGACTAGCGGATCCTACAATGAGCAGTTCTTC,CASSTTSGSYNEQFF,TRBV28,TRBJ2-1,TRBD2,once
TGTGCCAGTAGTTTTGCAGGGATGAATGGCTACACCTTC,CASSFAGMNGYTF,TRBV19,TRBJ1-2,NA,NA
TGTGCCAGCCAGTTTTCGGGACAGGCCTACGAGCAGTACTTC,CASQFSGQAYEQYF,TRBV28,TRBJ2-7,TRBD1,once
TGTGCTAGCAGCAACGACAGATACAATGAGCAGTTCTTC,CASSNDRYNEQFF,TRBV7-7,TRBJ2-1,NA,few